Below, 4 T cell receptor beta chains from the same sample are listed, as sequenced in a study of T cell changes during pregnancy in multiple sclerosis (dated by TCRdb to between 2018 and 2020). Libraries were constructed by the immunoSEQ multiplex PCR assay. TCRdb obtained this table from immuneACCESS and retained in-frame rearrangements with V and J assigned. These tables miss some clones; where compared with another copy, unresolved V genes account for less than half of the shortfall, and the remainder is unexplained. In this sample the table shows 99,000 or so clones, about 93% of which occur a single time. The top ten clones comprise 0.99% of the sample. The source material was peripheral blood, sampled after pregnancy. All receptors derive from a female donor with multiple sclerosis, enrolled in a pregnancy study.

The V and J genes are TRBV11-2 and TRBJ1-4, with 9 positions matching TRBD1. Trimming took 5 bases from V and 7 from J; bases not matched to a gene: 5. CDR1 is SGHAT and CDR2 is FQNNGV in the germline V gene. The CDR3 is 14 amino acids. CDR3 DNA: TGTGCCAGCAGCCAGGGGGGACAGGGTGAAAAACTGTTTTTT. Encoded protein: CASSQGGQGEKLFF.

The chain uses TRBV27 and TRBJ1-1, with D perhaps TRBD1 (6 bases). CDR3 size: 13 residues. CDR1 and CDR2 (germline): MNHEY, SMNVEV (reference sequence). Trimming pared 6 bases from V and 4 bases from J, leaving 12 bases between. The CDR3 sequence is CASRDRGATEAFF. As DNA, the CDR3 is TGTGCCAGCAGAGATCGGGGGGCCACTGAAGCTTTCTTT.

The V call is TRBV7-8, the J call TRBJ2-7, with TRBD1 matching 11 bases. The germline CDR1 and CDR2 sequences are SGHVS and FQNEAQ. The CDR3 loop spans 13 amino acids. V lost 11 bases to trimming and J lost 4 bases; unmatched junction nucleotides: 7. CDR3 sequence (DNA): TGTGCCGTCTCAAGGGACAGGGGGTACGAGCAGTACTTC. Protein sequence: CAVSRDRGYEQYF.

The chain uses TRBV25-1 and TRBJ1-5; 9 bases are shared with TRBD1. J gave up 5 bases and V 6 bases, and 5 bases lay outside the gene matches. Germline V gene sequence: CDR1 MGHDK, CDR2 SYGVNS. The length of the CDR3 is 14 residues. The CDR3 sequence: CASSDRTGDQPQHF. The CDR3 DNA reads as TGTGCCAGCAGCGATAGGACAGGGGATCAGCCCCAGCATTTT.